This TCR beta chain was identified in a study of cytomegalovirus exposure and HLA in healthy donors. Study results and limitations: In vitro testing confirmed three CMV-associated chains as specific for CMV antigens. Whilst most TCR sequences proved rare, a subset of public TCRs occurred across many donors. Later analysis associated a missense DCLRE1C variant with TCR beta V- and J-gene trimming.

With respect to this clone: The antigen is unknown.

Trimming removed 1 base at V and 0 bases at J, with 8 bases between. The CDR3 length is 14 residues. Germline loops: CDR1 SGHDT, CDR2 YYEEEE. Primers: 60 Vbeta forward and 13 Jbeta reverse. Method: immunoSEQ multiplex PCR; TCRdb's copy keeps in-frame clones and lacks some. The repertoire holds roughly 180,000 clones, roughly 83% seen once, with 0.95% to 1.3% in the top ten. This TCR derives from a man aged 30 to 39 in good health and CMV-seronegative. The chain joins TRBV5-6 to TRBJ2-7, with D unresolved. The specimen sequenced was PBMCs. The CDR3 here is CASSLPASSYEQYF. DNA of the CDR3: TGTGCCAGCAGCTTGCCAGCGAGCTCCTACGAGCAGTACTTC.